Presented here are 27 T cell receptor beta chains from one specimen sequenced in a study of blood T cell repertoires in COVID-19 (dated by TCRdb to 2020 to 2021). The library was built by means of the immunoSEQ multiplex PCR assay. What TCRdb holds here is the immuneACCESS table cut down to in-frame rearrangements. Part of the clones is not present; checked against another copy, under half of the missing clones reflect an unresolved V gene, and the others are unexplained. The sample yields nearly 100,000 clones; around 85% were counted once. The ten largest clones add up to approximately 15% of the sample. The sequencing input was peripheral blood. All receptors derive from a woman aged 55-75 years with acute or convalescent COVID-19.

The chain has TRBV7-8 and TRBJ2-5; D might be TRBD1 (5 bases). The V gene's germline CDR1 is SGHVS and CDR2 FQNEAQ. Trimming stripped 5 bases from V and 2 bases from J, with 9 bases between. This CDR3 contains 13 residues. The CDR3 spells CASSADTQETQYF. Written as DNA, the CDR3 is TGTGCCAGCAGCGCGGACACGCAAGAGACCCAGTACTTC.

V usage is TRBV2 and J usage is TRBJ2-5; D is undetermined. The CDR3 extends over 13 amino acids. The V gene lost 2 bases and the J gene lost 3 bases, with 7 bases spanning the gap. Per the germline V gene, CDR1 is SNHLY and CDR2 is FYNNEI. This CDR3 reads CASSELSEETQYF. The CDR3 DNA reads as TGTGCCAGCAGTGAATTGAGCGAAGAGACCCAGTACTTC.

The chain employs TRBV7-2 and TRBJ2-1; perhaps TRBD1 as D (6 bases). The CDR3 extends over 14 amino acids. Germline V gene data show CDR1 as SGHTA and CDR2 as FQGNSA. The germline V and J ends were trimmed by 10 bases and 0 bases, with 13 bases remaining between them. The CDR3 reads CATQWGRSYNEQFF. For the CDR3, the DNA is TGTGCCACACAGTGGGGGCGCTCCTACAATGAGCAGTTCTTC.

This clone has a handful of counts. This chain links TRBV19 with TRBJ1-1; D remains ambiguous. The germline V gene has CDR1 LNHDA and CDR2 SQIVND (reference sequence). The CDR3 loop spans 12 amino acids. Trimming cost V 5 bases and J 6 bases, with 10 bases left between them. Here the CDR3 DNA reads TGTGCCAGTAGTTTTAGCCGGGCTGAAGCTTTCTTT. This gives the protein CASSFSRAEAFF.

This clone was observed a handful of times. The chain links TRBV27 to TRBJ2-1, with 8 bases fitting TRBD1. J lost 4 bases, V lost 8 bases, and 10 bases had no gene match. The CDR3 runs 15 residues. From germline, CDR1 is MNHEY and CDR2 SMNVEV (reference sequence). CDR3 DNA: TGTGCCAGCCGCAGCGGACAGGGAAGGTACAATGAGCAGTTCTTC. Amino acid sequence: CASRSGQGRYNEQFF.

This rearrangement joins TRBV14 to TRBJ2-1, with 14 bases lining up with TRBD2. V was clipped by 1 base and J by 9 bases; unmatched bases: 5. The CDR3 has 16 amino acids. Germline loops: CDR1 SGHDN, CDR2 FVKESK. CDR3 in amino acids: CASSQGLAGGLGEQFF. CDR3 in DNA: TGTGCCAGCAGCCAAGGACTAGCGGGGGGGCTTGGTGAGCAGTTCTTC.

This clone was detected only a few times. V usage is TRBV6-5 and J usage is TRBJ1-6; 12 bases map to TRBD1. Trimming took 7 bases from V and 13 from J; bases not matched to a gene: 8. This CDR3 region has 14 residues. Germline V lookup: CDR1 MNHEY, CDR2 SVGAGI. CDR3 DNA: TGTGCCAGCACTCCGGGACAGGGGGCATCGCCCCTCCACTTT. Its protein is CASTPGQGASPLHF.

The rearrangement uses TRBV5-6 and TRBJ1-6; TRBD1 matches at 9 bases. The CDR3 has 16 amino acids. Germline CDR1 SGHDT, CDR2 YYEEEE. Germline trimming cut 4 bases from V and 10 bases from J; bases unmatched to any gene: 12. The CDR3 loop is CASSRQPGQGDSPLHF. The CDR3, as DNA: TGTGCCAGCAGCCGACAACCGGGACAGGGAGACTCACCCCTCCACTTT.

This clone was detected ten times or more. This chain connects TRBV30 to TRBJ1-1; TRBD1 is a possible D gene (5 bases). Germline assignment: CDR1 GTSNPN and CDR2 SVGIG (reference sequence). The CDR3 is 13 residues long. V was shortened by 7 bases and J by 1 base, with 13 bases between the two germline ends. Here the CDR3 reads CASGRGWNTEAFF. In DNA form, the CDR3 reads TGTGCCTCAGGTAGGGGATGGAACACTGAAGCTTTCTTT.

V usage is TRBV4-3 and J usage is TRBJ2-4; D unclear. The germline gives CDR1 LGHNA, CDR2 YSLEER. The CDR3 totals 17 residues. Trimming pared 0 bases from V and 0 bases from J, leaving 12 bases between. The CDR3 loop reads CASSQDQATLAKNIQYF. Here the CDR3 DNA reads TGCGCCAGCAGCCAAGATCAGGCCACCCTAGCCAAAAACATTCAGTACTTC.

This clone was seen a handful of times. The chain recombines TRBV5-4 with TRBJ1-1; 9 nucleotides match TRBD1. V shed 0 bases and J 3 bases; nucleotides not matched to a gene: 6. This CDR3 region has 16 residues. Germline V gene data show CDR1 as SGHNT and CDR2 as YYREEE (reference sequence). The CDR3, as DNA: TGTGCCAGCAGCTTGGGGGGGACAGGGTTGGACACTGAAGCTTTCTTT. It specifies CASSLGGTGLDTEAFF.

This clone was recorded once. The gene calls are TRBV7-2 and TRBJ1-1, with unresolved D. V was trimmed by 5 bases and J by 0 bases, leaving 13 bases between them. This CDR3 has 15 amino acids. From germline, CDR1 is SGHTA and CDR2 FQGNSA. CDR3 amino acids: CASSPQSGMNTEAFF. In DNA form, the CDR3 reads TGTGCCAGCAGCCCCCAGTCGGGAATGAACACTGAAGCTTTCTTT.

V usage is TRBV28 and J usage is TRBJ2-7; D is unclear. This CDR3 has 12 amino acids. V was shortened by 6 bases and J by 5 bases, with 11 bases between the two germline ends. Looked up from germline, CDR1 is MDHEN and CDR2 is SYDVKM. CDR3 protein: CASSLLRDEQYF. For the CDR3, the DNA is TGTGCCAGCAGCCTCCTCCGCGACGAGCAGTACTTC.

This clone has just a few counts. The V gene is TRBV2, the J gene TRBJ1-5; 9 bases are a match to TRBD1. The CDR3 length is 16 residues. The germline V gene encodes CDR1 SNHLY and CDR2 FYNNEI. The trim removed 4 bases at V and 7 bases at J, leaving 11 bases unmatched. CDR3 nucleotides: TGTGCCAGCAGTGTACTAAGGGGACAGGGTGGCCAGCCCCAGCATTTT. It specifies CASSVLRGQGGQPQHF.

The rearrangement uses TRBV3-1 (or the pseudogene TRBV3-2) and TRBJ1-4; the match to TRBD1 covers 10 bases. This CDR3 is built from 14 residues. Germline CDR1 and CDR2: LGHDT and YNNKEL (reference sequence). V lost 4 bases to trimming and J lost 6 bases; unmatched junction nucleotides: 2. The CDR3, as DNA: TGTGCCAGCAGCCCCGGGACAGGGGATGAAAAACTGTTTTTT. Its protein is CASSPGTGDEKLFF.

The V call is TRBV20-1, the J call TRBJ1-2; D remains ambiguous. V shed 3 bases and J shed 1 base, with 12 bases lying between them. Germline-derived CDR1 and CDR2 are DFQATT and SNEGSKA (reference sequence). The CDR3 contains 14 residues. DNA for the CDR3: TGCAGTGCTAGTAGGTCGGGAGGTAACTATGGCTACACCTTC. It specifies CSASRSGGNYGYTF.

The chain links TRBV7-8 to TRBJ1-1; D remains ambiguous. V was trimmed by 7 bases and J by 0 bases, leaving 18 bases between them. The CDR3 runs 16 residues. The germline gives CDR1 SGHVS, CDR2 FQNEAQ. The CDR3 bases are TGTGCCAGCACCAAAATTCGAGGAGGTTTGAACACTGAAGCTTTCTTT. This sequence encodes CASTKIRGGLNTEAFF.

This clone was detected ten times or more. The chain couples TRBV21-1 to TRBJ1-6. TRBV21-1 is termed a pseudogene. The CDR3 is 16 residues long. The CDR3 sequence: CASSKGRGGNNSPLHF. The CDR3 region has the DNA TGTGCCAGCAGCAAAGGGAGGGGAGGAAATAATTCACCCCTCCACTTT.

Here the CDR3 reads CASSLAGSKGAYEQYF. In nucleotides, the CDR3 is TGTGCCAGCAGTTTAGCGGGCTCCAAAGGGGCCTACGAGCAGTACTTC. V gene TRBV2 combines with J gene TRBJ2-7, with 7 positions matching TRBD2. The CDR3 loop spans 16 amino acids. Germline CDR1 SNHLY, CDR2 FYNNEI. J gave up 2 bases and V 5 bases, and 12 bases lay outside the gene matches. Full variable domain (outside the CDR3, taken from reference TRBV2 and TRBJ2-7): EPEVTQTPSHQVTQMGQEVILRCVPISNHLYFYWYRQILGQKVEFLVSFYNNEISEKSEIFDDQFSVERPDGSNFTLKIRSTKLEDSAMYFCASSLAGSKGAYEQYFGPGTRLTVT.

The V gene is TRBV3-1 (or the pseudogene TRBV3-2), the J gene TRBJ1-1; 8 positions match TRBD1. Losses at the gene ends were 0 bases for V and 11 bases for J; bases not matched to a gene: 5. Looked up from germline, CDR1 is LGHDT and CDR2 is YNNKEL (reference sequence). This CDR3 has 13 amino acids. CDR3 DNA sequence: TGTGCCAGCAGCCAAGATCCTGGGACAGGTGCTTTCTTT. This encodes CASSQDPGTGAFF.

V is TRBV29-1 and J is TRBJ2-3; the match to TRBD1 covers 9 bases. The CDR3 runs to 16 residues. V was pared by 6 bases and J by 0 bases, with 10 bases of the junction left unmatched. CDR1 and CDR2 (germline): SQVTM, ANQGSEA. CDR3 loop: CSVKGQGKGSTDTQYF. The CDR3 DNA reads TGCAGCGTGAAGGGACAGGGAAAAGGGAGCACAGATACGCAGTATTTT.

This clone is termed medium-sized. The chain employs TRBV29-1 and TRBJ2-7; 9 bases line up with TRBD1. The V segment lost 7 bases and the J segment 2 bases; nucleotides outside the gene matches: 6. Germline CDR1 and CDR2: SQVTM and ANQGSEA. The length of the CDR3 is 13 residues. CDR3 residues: CSAGQGTTYEQYF. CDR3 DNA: TGCAGCGCTGGACAGGGGACGACCTACGAGCAGTACTTC.

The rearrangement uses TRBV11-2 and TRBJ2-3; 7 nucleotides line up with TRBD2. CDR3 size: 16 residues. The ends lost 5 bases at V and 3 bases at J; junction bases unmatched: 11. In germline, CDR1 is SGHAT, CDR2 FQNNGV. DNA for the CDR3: TGTGCCAGCAGCCCCATAAGGACTAGTCGTACAGATACGCAGTATTTT. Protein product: CASSPIRTSRTDTQYF.

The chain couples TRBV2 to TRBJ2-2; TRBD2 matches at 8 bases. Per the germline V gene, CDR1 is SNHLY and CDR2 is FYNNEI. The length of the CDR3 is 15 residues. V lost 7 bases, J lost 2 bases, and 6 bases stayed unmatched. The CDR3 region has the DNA TGTGCCAGCAATCGGGAGGGGGTTAACACCGGGGAGCTGTTTTTT. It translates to CASNREGVNTGELFF.

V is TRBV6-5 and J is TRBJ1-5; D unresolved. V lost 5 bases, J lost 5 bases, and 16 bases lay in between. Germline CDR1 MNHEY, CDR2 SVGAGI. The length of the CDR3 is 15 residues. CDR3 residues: CASSNAASTHQPQHF. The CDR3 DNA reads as TGTGCCAGCAGTAACGCTGCGTCAACCCATCAGCCCCAGCATTTT.

The CDR3 sequence is CASSQDNLEHQPQHF. The DNA of the CDR3 is TGTGCCAGCAGCCAGGACAATCTAGAGCATCAGCCCCAGCATTTT. V gene TRBV6-2 or TRBV6-3 combines with J gene TRBJ1-5, with a weak D call TRBD1 (5 bases). Trimming cost V 6 bases and J 5 bases, with 17 bases left between them. CDR3 length: 15 amino acids. Germline CDR1 MNHEY, CDR2 SVGEGT.

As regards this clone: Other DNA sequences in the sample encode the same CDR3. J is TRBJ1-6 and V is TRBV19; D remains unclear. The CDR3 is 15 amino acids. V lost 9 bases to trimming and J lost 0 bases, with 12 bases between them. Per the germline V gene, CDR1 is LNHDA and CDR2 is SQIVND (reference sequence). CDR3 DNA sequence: TGTGCCAGCAGTTCTCGGAGCTCCTATAATTCACCCCTCCACTTT. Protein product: CASSSRSSYNSPLHF.